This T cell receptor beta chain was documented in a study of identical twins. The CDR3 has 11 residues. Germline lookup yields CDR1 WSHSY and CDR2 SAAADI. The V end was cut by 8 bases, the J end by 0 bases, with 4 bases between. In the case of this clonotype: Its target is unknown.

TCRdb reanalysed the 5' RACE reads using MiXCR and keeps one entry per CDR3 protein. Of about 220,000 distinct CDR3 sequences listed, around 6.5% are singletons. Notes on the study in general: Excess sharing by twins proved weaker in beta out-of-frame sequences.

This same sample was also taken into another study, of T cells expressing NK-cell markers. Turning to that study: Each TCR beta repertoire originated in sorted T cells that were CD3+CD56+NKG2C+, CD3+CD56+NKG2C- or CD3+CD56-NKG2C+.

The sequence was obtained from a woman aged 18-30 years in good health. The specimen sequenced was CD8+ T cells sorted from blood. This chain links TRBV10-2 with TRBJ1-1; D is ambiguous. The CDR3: CASYMNTEAFF. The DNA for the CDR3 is TGCGCCAGCTACATGAACACTGAAGCTTTCTTT.